This T cell receptor (beta chain) was profiled in a study of blood T cell repertoires in COVID-19. Study overall: COVID-19 samples from acute and convalescent phases originated in the United States, Italy and Spain. From T cells, B-cell-depleted T cells, or PBMCs came the material, which was cDNA or gDNA.

Original processing notes: Researchers report that nucleated cell counts were estimated from reference gene primer amplification. Here immunoSEQ multiplex PCR was the method, and the copy in TCRdb shows in-frame clones only, minus some. V and J calls and clone size are those listed in that table; D and trimming were worked out from the DNA. The repertoire holds just under 80,000 clones, with more than 75% as singletons. The germline gives CDR1 LGHDT, CDR2 YNNKEL (reference sequence). Trimming left V 6 bases short and J 4 bases short, with 17 bases between. There are 15 residues in the CDR3. The TCR sequence derives from a human donor in a cohort sampled during active COVID-19. The rearrangement joins TRBV3-1 (or the pseudogene TRBV3-2) to TRBJ2-3; perhaps TRBD1 as D (5 bases). The source material was peripheral blood. This CDR3 reads CASSPHIQDPDTQYF. The CDR3 DNA reads as TGTGCCAGCAGTCCACACATACAGGATCCAGATACGCAGTATTTT.